Below are 32 T cell receptor beta chains sequenced from a single sample in a study of technical replicates of blood from several donors (dated 2017 in TCRdb). Library preparation used the immunoSEQ multiplex PCR assay. The immuneACCESS repertoire file appears here via TCRdb, limited to in-frame rearrangements. These files lack a portion of the clones; in checked studies, under half of the deficit traces to unresolved V genes, and the cause of the others is not known. For this sample the table gives about 83,000 clones, of which about 92% were detected only once. 0.27% of the sample is taken by the ten largest. The specimen sequenced was T cells isolated from PBMCs. Receptor source: a human donor in good health.

The chain combines TRBV5-4 with TRBJ2-7; D unclear. V lost 0 bases and J 2 bases, leaving 9 bases between the germline ends. Per the germline V gene, CDR1 is SGHNT and CDR2 is YYREEE (reference sequence). The CDR3 covers 14 residues. CDR3 in amino acids: CASSLGPFTYEQYF. The CDR3 nucleotides read TGTGCCAGCAGCTTGGGGCCATTTACCTACGAGCAGTACTTC.

The V call is TRBV7-9, the J call TRBJ1-2, with TRBD1 matching over 8 bases. Trimming at V came to 2 bases and at J to 8 bases, leaving 7 bases not matched to a gene. The CDR3 is made up of 14 amino acids. The germline gives CDR1 SEHNR, CDR2 FQNEAQ (reference sequence). The CDR3 DNA reads TGTGCCAGCAGCTTAACCCTGACAGGGGTCGGCTACACCTTC. It specifies CASSLTLTGVGYTF.

The count of this clone is one. The chain joins TRBV4-1 to TRBJ1-2, with D unclear. In germline, CDR1 is MGHRA, CDR2 YSYEKL. This CDR3 region has 13 residues. The V end lost 1 base, the J end lost 4 bases, and 7 bases lay between the germline ends. CDR3 in DNA: TGCGCCAGCAGCCAAGTTGAACTCTATGGCTACACCTTC. This codes for CASSQVELYGYTF.

This chain joins TRBV5-1 and TRBJ1-2, with TRBD1 matching over 9 bases. J lost 8 bases, V lost 4 bases, and 9 bases had no gene match. This CDR3 comprises 14 residues. Germline CDR1 is SGHRS and CDR2 is YFSETQ. CDR3 sequence reads: CASSVDRGGRGYTF. The CDR3 DNA reads as TGCGCCAGCAGCGTGGACAGGGGTGGACGAGGCTACACCTTC.

The rearrangement joins TRBV15 to TRBJ2-7; D may be TRBD2 (5 bases). V was cut by 0 bases and J by 4 bases, with 13 bases left in between. The germline V gene encodes CDR1 LNHNV and CDR2 YYDKDF (reference sequence). The CDR3 runs to 15 residues. The CDR3 sequence: CATSRERALRYEQYF. As DNA, the CDR3 is TGTGCCACCAGCAGAGAGAGGGCGCTGAGATACGAGCAGTACTTC.

This chain links TRBV11-3 with TRBJ2-7; D might be TRBD2 (6 bases). CDR1 and CDR2 (germline): SGHNT, YENEEA. Deletions cut 0 bases from V and 0 bases from J, with 15 bases between. CDR3 size: 17 residues. CDR3 region: CASSLDGTPLYSYEQYF. For the CDR3, the DNA is TGTGCCAGCAGCTTAGATGGGACTCCACTCTACTCCTACGAGCAGTACTTC.

The chain joins TRBV28 to TRBJ2-6; no clear D. V was trimmed by 6 bases and J by 0 bases, leaving 6 bases between them. This CDR3 is built from 14 residues. CDR1 and CDR2 from the germline V gene are MDHEN and SYDVKM. The CDR3 loop reads CASRRYSGANVLTF. The CDR3 bases are TGTGCCAGCAGACGGTACTCTGGGGCCAACGTCCTGACTTTC. Combining the CDR3 with reference TRBV28 and TRBJ2-6 gives the whole variable domain DVKVTQSSRYLVKRTGEKVFLECVQDMDHENMFWYRQDPGLGLRLIYFSYDVKMKEKGDIPEGYSVSREKKERFSLILESASTNQTSMYLCASRRYSGANVLTFGAGSRLTVL.

The chain links TRBV5-3 to TRBJ2-7, with 15 bases fitting TRBD2. TRBV5-3 is filed as an ORF, its function uncertain. This CDR3 comprises 17 residues. V lost 4 bases to trimming and J lost 2 bases; unmatched junction nucleotides: 7. The DNA for the CDR3 is TGTGCCAGAAGCGCATGGACTAGCGGGGGGGAACCCTACGAGCAGTACTTC. Translation: CARSAWTSGGEPYEQYF.

This clone has just one count. The rearrangement links TRBV5-8 to TRBJ1-4; TRBD1 matches at 9 bases. The CDR3 has 15 residues. Germline CDR1 reads SGHTS; CDR2 reads YDEGEE. Trimming removed 2 bases from V and 5 bases from J; junction bases left unmatched: 4. CDR3 in amino acids: CASSFAGTGNEKLFF. The DNA for the CDR3 is TGTGCCAGCAGCTTCGCCGGGACAGGGAATGAAAAACTGTTTTTT.

The chain combines TRBV27 with TRBJ2-3, with 12 bases that match TRBD2. V gave up 5 bases and J gave up 3 bases; unmatched junction bases: 3. From germline, CDR1 is MNHEY and CDR2 SMNVEV (reference sequence). This CDR3 has 15 amino acids. CDR3: CASSHGLAGTDTQYF. In DNA, the CDR3 is TGTGCCAGCAGTCATGGACTAGCGGGGACAGATACGCAGTATTTT.

The rearrangement links TRBV6-1 to TRBJ1-5; no definite D call. This CDR3 has 16 residues. CDR1 is MNHNS, CDR2 SASEGT, per germline. The ends were cut back, 0 bases at V and 4 bases at J, with 13 bases in the middle. The DNA of the CDR3 is TGTGCCAGCAGTGAAGCGCGAATTGTCAGGAATCAGCCCCAGCATTTT. Translating it yields CASSEARIVRNQPQHF.

In DNA, the CDR3 is TGTGCCAGCAGCAAAGGACAGGAGACCTTCTATGGCTACACCTTC. The encoded protein is CASSKGQETFYGYTF. The J gene is TRBJ1-2, the V gene TRBV21-1; no DNA check was done on the table's D call, TRBD1. TRBV21-1 is noted as a pseudogene. The CDR3 sequence is 15 residues long.

V is TRBV9 and J is TRBJ2-2, with TRBD2 matching over 9 bases. CDR3 length: 15 residues. Trimming removed 2 bases from V and 4 bases from J; junction bases left unmatched: 3. Germline loops: CDR1 SGDLS, CDR2 YYNGEE. The CDR3 protein is CASSVGLASTGELFF. For the CDR3, the DNA is TGTGCCAGCAGCGTCGGACTAGCGAGCACCGGGGAGCTGTTTTTT.

This chain uses TRBV11-3 with TRBJ2-7, with 9 nucleotides matching TRBD1. CDR3 length: 13 residues. V dropped 5 bases and J dropped 5; count of bases not matched to a gene: 4. Germline V gene lookup returns CDR1 SGHNT and CDR2 YENEEA. The CDR3 loop is CASSGTGPNEQYF. The CDR3 DNA reads TGTGCCAGCAGCGGGACAGGGCCGAACGAGCAGTACTTC.

The J gene is TRBJ2-1, the V gene TRBV11-3; 9 positions match TRBD2. Germline V gives CDR1 SGHNT, CDR2 YENEEA. V lost 5 bases and J lost 8; bases outside the gene matches: 16. The CDR3 has 17 residues. As DNA, the CDR3 is TGTGCCAGCAGCCAACCCCTACTCGCGGGGGGGCCAGATGAGCAGTTCTTC. It specifies CASSQPLLAGGPDEQFF. The whole variable domain, filled in from reference TRBV11-3 and TRBJ2-1, reads EAGVVQSPRYKIIEKKQPVAFWCNPISGHNTLYWYLQNLGQGPELLIRYENEEAVDDSQLPKDRFSAERLKGVDSTLKIQPAELGDSAVYLCASSQPLLAGGPDEQFFGPGTRLTVL.

This chain joins TRBV6-6 and TRBJ2-1; a possible D gene is TRBD1 (6 bases). V shed 6 bases and J shed 6 bases, with 12 bases lying between them. The CDR3 spans 13 residues. Per germline, CDR1 MNHNY and CDR2 SVGAGI (reference sequence). The CDR3 is CASRAGQFNEQFF. The CDR3 nucleotides read TGTGCCAGCAGAGCCGGACAGTTCAATGAGCAGTTCTTC.

The V gene is TRBV11-2, the J gene TRBJ1-3, with D perhaps TRBD1 (5 bases). CDR3 length equals 14 residues. With 5 bases removed from V and 4 bases from J, the gap between germline ends came to 12 bases. Germline V lookup: CDR1 SGHAT, CDR2 FQNNGV. CDR3 DNA: TGTGCCAGCAGCGTCAGCGGGGCCGGAAACACCATATATTTT. Protein: CASSVSGAGNTIYF.

The chain recombines TRBV6-1 with TRBJ1-4; possibly TRBD1 for D (5 bases). Germline assignment: CDR1 MNHNS and CDR2 SASEGT. Trimming stripped 2 bases from V and 8 bases from J, with 12 bases between. The CDR3 contains 14 residues. CDR3 DNA: TGTGCCAGCAGTGAACCCAGGGTTCGGGAAAAACTGTTTTTT. Its protein is CASSEPRVREKLFF.

The genes are TRBV7-8 and TRBJ2-7; 9 positions match TRBD1. The CDR3 is made up of 17 amino acids. Germline CDR1 and CDR2: SGHVS and FQNEAQ. The junction had 12 bases not matched to a gene; V was cut back by 4 bases and J by 2 bases. This CDR3 reads CASSSPLAGQGTYEQYF. CDR3 DNA: TGTGCCAGCAGCTCCCCCCTGGCGGGACAGGGCACCTACGAGCAGTACTTC.

The J gene is TRBJ1-6, the V gene TRBV2; D possibly corresponds to TRBD1 (5 bases). The germline gives CDR1 SNHLY, CDR2 FYNNEI. This CDR3 is built from 14 residues. V was shortened by 2 bases and J by 9 bases, with 11 bases between the two germline ends. Here the CDR3 reads CASSELRGSSPLHF. The CDR3 DNA reads as TGTGCCAGCAGTGAATTGCGGGGGAGTTCACCCCTCCACTTT.

This clone was recorded once. The rearrangement links TRBV11-2 to TRBJ2-5, with 9 nucleotides matching TRBD1. The CDR3 runs to 17 residues. In germline, CDR1 is SGHAT, CDR2 FQNNGV. V lost 1 base to trimming and J lost 5 bases; unmatched junction nucleotides: 11. The chain's CDR3 is CASSLGPGQGVVETQYF. CDR3 in DNA: TGTGCCAGCAGCTTAGGGCCGGGACAGGGTGTGGTGGAGACCCAGTACTTC.

The CDR3 DNA is TGTGCCTGGAAGGGACAACCCGCAGGAAAAAACATTCAGTACTTC. It is translated as CAWKGQPAGKNIQYF. The V call is TRBV30, the J call TRBJ2-4, with D tentatively TRBD1 (6 bases). The CDR3 loop spans 15 amino acids. The germline gives CDR1 GTSNPN, CDR2 SVGIG (reference sequence). Trimming took 4 bases from V and 4 from J, leaving 17 bases between them.

The chain combines TRBV9 with TRBJ2-7; 9 bases agree with TRBD1. The CDR3 is 15 amino acids. Germline CDR1 SGDLS, CDR2 YYNGEE. With 2 bases clipped from V and 6 bases from J, the junction kept 9 bases outside the gene matches. CDR3 nucleotides: TGTGCCAGCAGCGTGGCGGGACAGGGATTCGGCGAGCAGTACTTC. Amino acids: CASSVAGQGFGEQYF. Combining the CDR3 with reference TRBV9 and TRBJ2-7 gives the whole variable domain DSGVTQTPKHLITATGQRVTLRCSPRSGDLSVYWYQQSLDQGLQFLIQYYNGEERAKGNILERFSAQQFPDLHSELNLSSLELGDSALYFCASSVAGQGFGEQYFGPGTRLTVT.

The V call is TRBV5-1, the J call TRBJ1-1; D is unresolved. Trimming took off 2 bases at V and 2 bases at J, with 7 bases between the two ends. Germline values: CDR1 SGHRS, CDR2 YFSETQ. The CDR3 runs to 13 residues. The CDR3 spells CASSLEPNTEAFF. The CDR3 DNA reads as TGCGCCAGCAGCTTAGAGCCTAACACTGAAGCTTTCTTT.

The J gene is TRBJ2-5, the V gene TRBV5-1, with D possibly matching TRBD1 (5 bases). CDR1 is SGHRS and CDR2 is YFSETQ in the germline V gene. CDR3 length equals 13 residues. V was shortened by 7 bases and J by 2 bases, with 12 bases between the two germline ends. The CDR3 loop is CASGQTVQETQYF. The CDR3 DNA is TGCGCCAGCGGCCAGACAGTTCAAGAGACCCAGTACTTC.

The chain uses TRBV5-4 and TRBJ2-1; 10 nucleotides match TRBD2. The CDR3 covers 15 residues. V lost 1 base, J lost 5 bases, and 3 bases stayed unmatched. The V gene's germline CDR1 is SGHNT and CDR2 YYREEE (reference sequence). This CDR3 reads CASSLSGRVHNEQFF. In DNA, the CDR3 is TGTGCCAGCAGCTTGAGCGGGAGGGTACACAATGAGCAGTTCTTC.

V and J are TRBV29-1 and TRBJ1-3; no clear D. CDR3 length equals 12 residues. Trimming removed 8 bases from V and 8 bases from J, with 16 bases in between. Germline V gene data show CDR1 as SQVTM and CDR2 as ANQGSEA. This CDR3 reads CSFLDLRDTIYF. The CDR3 bases are TGCAGCTTCCTAGACCTCCGGGACACCATATATTTT. The entire variable domain, with the rest obtained from reference TRBV29-1 and TRBJ1-3, is as follows: SAVISQKPSRDICQRGTSLTIQCQVDSQVTMMFWYRQQPGQSLTLIATANQGSEATYESGFVIDKFPISRPNLTFSTLTVSNMSPEDSSIYLCSFLDLRDTIYFGEGSWLTVV.

The V gene is TRBV6-5, the J gene TRBJ2-7, with 10 bases identical to TRBD2. Unmatched junction bases numbered 9, after V lost 5 bases and J lost 5 bases. This CDR3 is built from 15 residues. Germline V lookup: CDR1 MNHEY, CDR2 SVGAGI. CDR3 DNA sequence: TGTGCCAGCAGTAAATTAGCGGGAGGCGGGAACGAGCAGTACTTC. Residues: CASSKLAGGGNEQYF.

J is TRBJ2-7 and V is TRBV11-3; weak D call: TRBD2 (5 bases). Deletions cut 5 bases from V and 3 bases from J, with 8 bases between. This CDR3 is built from 12 residues. Per the germline V gene, CDR1 is SGHNT and CDR2 is YENEEA. CDR3 loop: CASSQSGYEQYF. CDR3 bases: TGTGCCAGCAGCCAGAGCGGCTACGAGCAGTACTTC.

The rearrangement joins TRBV7-2 to TRBJ1-5; TRBD1 might be the D (6 bases). CDR1 and CDR2 (germline): SGHTA, FQGNSA. The CDR3 covers 13 residues. Trimming stripped 5 bases from V and 2 bases from J, with 7 bases between. CDR3 nucleotide sequence: TGTGCCAGCAGCCGACAGGGCAATCAGCCCCAGCATTTT. As protein: CASSRQGNQPQHF.

The J gene is TRBJ2-1, the V gene TRBV9; maybe TRBD1 (6 bases). The CDR3 is made up of 16 amino acids. Germline CDR1 is SGDLS and CDR2 is YYNGEE. Trimming removed 0 bases at V and 7 bases at J, with 17 bases between. As DNA, the CDR3 is TGTGCCAGCAGCGTAGGGCCCCCGACTCAGGGGAATGAGCAGTTCTTC. Protein sequence: CASSVGPPTQGNEQFF.

The chain is built from TRBV4-2 and TRBJ1-2; 10 bases are shared with TRBD1. J gave up 2 bases and V 1 base, and 10 bases lay outside the gene matches. Germline CDR1 and CDR2: LGHNA and YNFKEQ. The CDR3 has 18 residues. The CDR3, as DNA: TGTGCCAGCAGCCAAGGGAGGACGGGACAGGGGCGGAACTATGGCTACACCTTC. Translating it yields CASSQGRTGQGRNYGYTF.